This T cell receptor beta chain was sequenced during a study of OX40 agonist ivuxolimab in advanced cancers. Regarding the complete study: Ivuxolimab was a fully human IgG2 agonistic monoclonal antibody targeting the costimulatory receptor OX40 (CD134). Intravenous ivuxolimab was administered to patients every 2 weeks at six dose levels: 0.01, 0.1, 0.3, 1.5, 3 and 10 mg/kg. Of the roughly 52 dose-escalation patients, hepatocellular carcinoma was present in about 20, melanoma in approximately 15, renal cell carcinoma in 9 and head and neck cancer in 9. In the dose-escalation cohort, 82.7% of patients were male, and the mean age was about 55 years, with a range of roughly 20 to 80. Prior anti-PD-1, anti-PD-L1 or anti-CTLA-4 therapy was permitted, and checkpoint inhibitors had been received by around 39% of dose-escalation patients. Three dose-escalation patients achieved partial responses, one with hepatocellular carcinoma and two with cutaneous melanoma. Peripheral TCRbeta sequencing aimed to test whether ivuxolimab altered TCR sequence diversity and caused clonal T-cell expansion. The monotherapy dose-escalation portion (N of about 57 patients) of the phase I ivuxolimab trial is reported in the paper.

Patients with autoimmune disease history or receiving systemic immunosuppression were excluded from the trial. Peripheral blood for TCR sequencing was collected from all dose cohorts at baseline, on cycle 4 day 1, and on cycle 7 day 1. The samples were drawn from a first-in-human, open-label, multicenter phase I dose-escalation trial of ivuxolimab. Adults with locally advanced or metastatic head and neck squamous cell, hepatocellular, melanoma or renal cell carcinoma were enrolled in the trial. Before TCR sequencing, CD4+ T cells and CD8+ T cells were sorted from peripheral blood as separate populations. This clone was seen a handful of times. It has no known antigen specificity. No per-base quality is available; no much larger clone lies one base away. As encoded in the germline V gene, CDR1 is SNHLY while CDR2 is FYNNEI. Spanning cysteine to phenylalanine, the CDR3 consists of 15 amino acids. Only the CDR3 portion is preserved as DNA: 45 bases, with reading frame beginning at the first base. V and J are truncated by 6 bases and 0 bases respectively, leaving an intervening sequence of 12 bases.

The research as a whole found: At doses of 0.1 to 3.0 mg/kg, clonal expansion of both CD4+ and CD8+ T cells in blood was seen between baseline and week 6. The antigen specificity of the clonally expanded peripheral T cells was not determined. Low levels of normalized T-cell clonal expansion were also seen in some patients who did not respond. After ivuxolimab, more expanded clones were found on average in CD8+ T cells than in CD4+ T cells. Partial responders in the 0.1-3.0 mg/kg groups had among the lowest normalized peripheral clonal expansion, especially among CD8+ T cells.

To sequence the TCRbeta CDR3 region, genomic DNA was isolated from the sorted cells. TCRbeta CDR3 regions were sequenced using the immunoSEQ Assay. TCRdb's version of the immuneACCESS table is confined to in-frame rearrangements and falls short of the full clone set. An unresolved V gene accounts for under half of the shortfall where checked; the remainder is of unknown origin. The sample contains more than 65,000 clones, roughly 81% of them found a single time. Of the sample, around a sixth is held by the ten largest clones. This sequence was found in an adult with an advanced solid tumor such as melanoma, head and neck, liver or kidney cancer. The sequence is built from TRBV2 and TRBJ1-5; the D gene is perhaps TRBD1, from 6 matching bases. The specimen comprised CD4+ or CD8+ T cells sorted from blood, sampled in a trial of the OX40 agonist ivuxolimab. The CDR3 protein: CASSPQGNSNQPQHF. The DNA is as follows: TGTGCCAGCAGCCCACAGGGAAATAGCAATCAGCCCCAGCATTTT.